This record covers a single TCR beta chain. Germline values: CDR1 LGHNA, CDR2 YNFKEQ. This CDR3 comprises 15 residues. Trimming shortened V by 2 bases and J by 0 bases, and 8 bases separated the two germline ends. This sample was taken from a study of shared clonotypes between healthy human individuals. The input for sorted-subset replicate PCRs was around 210 ng DNA, tens of thousands of T cell genomes. The data were produced by immunoSEQ multiplex PCR, yet TCRdb's version contains in-frame clones alone and is incomplete. The table shows some 2,500,000 clones, with more than 85% occurring only once. V is TRBV4-2 and J is TRBJ1-5, with D possibly being TRBD1 (5 bases). The TCR was taken from a man aged 18 to 30 in good health. Some clones in this sample may be carry-over from other donors' samples. The sample comprised naive CD4+ T cells from PBMCs. Stated subset: CD45RA+ positively selected. As DNA, the CDR3 is TGTGCCAGCAGCCAAAAGACAGTTAGCAATCAGCCCCAGCATTTT. This encodes CASSQKTVSNQPQHF.